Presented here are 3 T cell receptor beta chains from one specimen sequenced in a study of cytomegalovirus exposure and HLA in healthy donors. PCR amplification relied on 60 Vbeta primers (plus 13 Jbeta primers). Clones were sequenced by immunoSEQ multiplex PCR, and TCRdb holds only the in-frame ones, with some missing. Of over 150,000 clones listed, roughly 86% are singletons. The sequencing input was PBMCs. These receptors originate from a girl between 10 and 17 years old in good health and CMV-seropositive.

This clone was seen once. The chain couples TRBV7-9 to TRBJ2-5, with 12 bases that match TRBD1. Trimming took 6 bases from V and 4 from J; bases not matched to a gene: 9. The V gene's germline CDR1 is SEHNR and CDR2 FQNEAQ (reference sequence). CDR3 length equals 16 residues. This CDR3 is CASRLGDRGRRETQYF. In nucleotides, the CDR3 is TGTGCCAGCAGACTAGGGGACAGGGGGCGCCGAGAGACCCAGTACTTC.

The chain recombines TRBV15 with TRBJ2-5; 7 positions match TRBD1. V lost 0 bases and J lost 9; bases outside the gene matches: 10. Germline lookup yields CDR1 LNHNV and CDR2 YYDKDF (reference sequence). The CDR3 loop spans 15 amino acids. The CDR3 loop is CATSRDLEGATAQYF. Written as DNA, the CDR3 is TGTGCCACCAGCAGAGATCTCGAGGGGGCAACGGCCCAGTACTTC.

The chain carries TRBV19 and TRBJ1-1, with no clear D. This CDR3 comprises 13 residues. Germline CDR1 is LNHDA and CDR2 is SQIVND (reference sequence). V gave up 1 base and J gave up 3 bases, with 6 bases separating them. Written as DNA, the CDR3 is TGTGCCAGTAGTATAGTCCCTTACACTGAAGCTTTCTTT. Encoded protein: CASSIVPYTEAFF.